The subject of this entry is one T cell receptor beta chain. Its antigen is not identified. The V and J ends lost 1 base and 5 bases respectively, with 5 bases between them. CDR3 size: 13 residues. Per the germline V gene, CDR1 is MNHEY and CDR2 is SVGAGI. These data are taken from a study of shared clonotypes between healthy human individuals. Overall study results and limits: Since donors were few, the genetic and exposure-history diversity represented was limited.

Assay: immunoSEQ multiplex PCR; the TCRdb copy retains only in-frame clones and omits some. The data hold about 1,900,000 clones, with about 95% observed a single time. Naive-designated CD8 cells lacked CD45RO, were positively enriched for CCR7, and omitted terminally differentiated effector memory CD45RA+ cells. Material for sequencing was naive CD8+ T cells sorted from blood. The clonotype comes from a man aged 18 to 29 in good health. J is TRBJ2-2 and V is TRBV6-5; no reliable D call. The CDR3 nucleotides are TGTGCCAGCAGTTACTTACCAACCGGGGAGCTGTTTTTT. It translates to CASSYLPTGELFF.